These T cell receptor beta chains were read from a single sample in a study of CD8 T cells in Susac syndrome. TCRdb re-called the immunoSEQ multiplex PCR reads through MiXCR, storing one row per CDR3 protein. Altogether about 120,000 distinct CDR3 sequences are present, more than 90% being singletons, with the ten largest covering around 0.2%. Sequences were obtained from CD8+ T cells from PBMCs. The receptors here all came from a human donor with Susac syndrome. Each CDR3 is given with its conserved first and last residue. The D gene is left open where the match is weak. Clone size is not always given. Where it is, it says once, few, many or a class for expanded clones.

V	D	size	J	DNA	CDR3
TRBV6-5	TRBD1	.	TRBJ2-7	TGTGCCAGCAGTCCTCGGGGACAGTACTACGAGCAGTACTTC	CASSPRGQYYEQYF
TRBV6-2/TRBV6-3	.	few	TRBJ2-3	TGTGCCAGCAGTTCCCGGGAAAGTACAGATACGCAGTATTTT	CASSSRESTDTQYF
TRBV9	.	.	TRBJ2-1	TGTGCCAGCAACCCACCCGGGGCAAACAATGAGCAGTTCTTC	CASNPPGANNEQFF
TRBV2	.	once	TRBJ2-7	TGTGCCAGCAGTTCCCTGACTAGTCACGAGCAGTACTTC	CASSSLTSHEQYF
TRBV27	.	.	TRBJ2-7	TGTGCCAGCAGCCGACGGGACCACCCCTACGAGCAGTACTTC	CASSRRDHPYEQYF
TRBV7-9	.	.	TRBJ2-1	TGTGCCAGCAGCACCAAATACAATGAGCAGTTCTTC	CASSTKYNEQFF
TRBV3-1	TRBD2	.	TRBJ2-3	TGTGCCAGCAGCCAAGGAGCGGGAGACGCAGATACGCAGTATTTT	CASSQGAGDADTQYF
TRBV23-1	.	.	TRBJ1-1	TGCGCCAGCAGTCAATCGAGAGTGAACACTGAAGCTTTCTTT	CASSQSRVNTEAFF
TRBV20-1	.	.	TRBJ1-2	TGCAGTGAGAAACCAGAACAGGGTGCCTATGGCTACACCTTC	CSEKPEQGAYGYTF
TRBV7-8	.	.	TRBJ2-1	TGTGCCAGCAGCCCAAACCCCCGGACGTACAATGAGCAGTTCTTC	CASSPNPRTYNEQFF
TRBV4-3	TRBD1	few	TRBJ2-7	TGCGCCAGCAGCCAAGGGCGACAGGGCTACGAGCAGTACTTC	CASSQGRQGYEQYF
TRBV9	TRBD2	.	TRBJ2-7	TGTGCCAGCTCCCCCGGACTAGCAGCCGAGCAGTACTTC	CASSPGLAAEQYF
TRBV28	.	.	TRBJ2-5	TGTGCCAGCAGTAGACAGTACCAAGAGACCCAGTACTTC	CASSRQYQETQYF
TRBV15	.	.	TRBJ2-7	TGTGCCACAACCCGTCCAGTCCTAACCTACGAGCAGTACTTC	CATTRPVLTYEQYF
TRBV9	.	.	TRBJ2-1	TGTGCCAGCAGCCCTCATTTCGGGGGGCTAAACAATGAGCAGTTCTTC	CASSPHFGGLNNEQFF
TRBV4-1	.	.	TRBJ2-2	TGCGCCAGCAGCCTAGGCCAACGGGGCGGGGAGCTGTTTTTT	CASSLGQRGGELFF
TRBV6-6	.	.	TRBJ1-2	TGTGCCAGCACCAAATCGAACAGCGGGGGCGCCGGCTACACCTTC	CASTKSNSGGAGYTF
TRBV7-9	TRBD1	.	TRBJ1-2	TGTGCCAGCAGCTTGGACAGGGATGGCTACACCTTC	CASSLDRDGYTF
TRBV12-3/TRBV12-4	.	once	TRBJ2-7	TGTGCCAGCAGCGGGGGTGAGCAGTACTTC	CASSGGEQYF
TRBV3-1	.	.	TRBJ2-1	TGTGCCAGCAGCCAACGATCCTACAATGAGCAGTTCTTC	CASSQRSYNEQFF
TRBV6-5	TRBD1	.	TRBJ1-5	TGTGCCAGCAGTATGGGACAGGGCCAGCCCCAGCATTTT	CASSMGQGQPQHF
TRBV29-1	.	.	TRBJ2-1	TGCAGCGTTGACGGGGGCGGGCCCTACAATGAGCAGTTCTTC	CSVDGGGPYNEQFF
TRBV6-5	TRBD1	once	TRBJ1-3	TGTGCCAGCAGTCCCACACCGACAGGGTTGGTCACCATATATTTT	CASSPTPTGLVTIYF
TRBV15	.	.	TRBJ2-2	TGTGCCACCAGCAGAGGTACTGAAGACGTCACCGGGGAGCTGTTTTTT	CATSRGTEDVTGELFF
TRBV7-9	TRBD1	.	TRBJ1-5	TGTGCCAGCAGCCCTCCTGACAGGGCAGGTCAGCCCCAGCATTTT	CASSPPDRAGQPQHF
TRBV7-6	TRBD2	.	TRBJ2-3	TGTGCCAGCAGCTTAGCCCTAGCGGGAGTTACAGATACGCAGTATTTT	CASSLALAGVTDTQYF
TRBV28	.	.	TRBJ1-4	TGTGCCAGCAGTATTTACATGGGGCATAATGAAAAACTGTTTTTT	CASSIYMGHNEKLFF
TRBV20-1	TRBD1	.	TRBJ1-1	TGCAGTGCTACCCCCACAGGGGACGAAGCTTTCTTT	CSATPTGDEAFF
TRBV25-1	TRBD1	.	TRBJ1-1	TGTGCCAGCACCCTCACAGGGGCGGGAAACGCTGAAGCTTTCTTT	CASTLTGAGNAEAFF